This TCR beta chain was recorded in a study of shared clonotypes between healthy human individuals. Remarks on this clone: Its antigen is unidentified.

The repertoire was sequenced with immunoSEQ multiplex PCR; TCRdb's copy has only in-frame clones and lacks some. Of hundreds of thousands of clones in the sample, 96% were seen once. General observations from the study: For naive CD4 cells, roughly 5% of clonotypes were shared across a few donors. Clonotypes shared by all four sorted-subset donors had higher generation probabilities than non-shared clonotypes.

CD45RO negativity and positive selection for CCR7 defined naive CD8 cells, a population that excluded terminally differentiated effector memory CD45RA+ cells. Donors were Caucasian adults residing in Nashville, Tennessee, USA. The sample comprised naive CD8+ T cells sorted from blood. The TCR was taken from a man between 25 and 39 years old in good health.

The CDR3 reads CASSWGGVTEAFF. CDR3 in DNA: TGTGCCAGCAGCTGGGGGGGCGTCACTGAAGCTTTCTTT. The chain uses TRBV5-4 and TRBJ1-1; D might be TRBD1 (6 bases). CDR1 is SGHNT, CDR2 YYREEE, per germline (reference sequence). The CDR3 loop spans 13 amino acids. The V and J ends lost 3 bases and 4 bases respectively, with 10 bases between them. Full variable domain (missing parts from reference TRBV5-4 and TRBJ1-1): ETGVTQSPTHLIKTRGQQVTLRCSSQSGHNTVSWYQQALGQGPQFIFQYYREEENGRGNFPPRFSGLQFPNYSSELNVNALELDDSALYLCASSWGGVTEAFFGQGTRLTVV.